These 6 T cell receptor beta chains came from one sample sequenced in a study of blood T cell repertoires in COVID-19. Some clones are missing from TCRdb's copy, which holds only in-frame ones; the method was immunoSEQ multiplex PCR. The table includes over 300,000 clones, roughly 90% detected once. The sample was PBMCs or T cells enriched from blood (not recorded which). These receptors originate from a woman in her twenties or thirties with acute COVID-19.

The chain uses TRBV6-2 or TRBV6-3 and TRBJ2-2; no firm D call. Trimming took 2 bases from V and 2 from J, leaving 9 bases between them. Germline-derived CDR1 and CDR2 are MNHEY and SVGEGT. This CDR3 is 15 amino acids long. The CDR3 loop is CASSYADLNTGELFF. CDR3 sequence (DNA): TGTGCCAGCAGTTACGCCGACTTAAACACCGGGGAGCTGTTTTTT.

The chain combines TRBV3-1 (or the pseudogene TRBV3-2) with TRBJ2-5, with 9 bases aligning to TRBD1. V gave up 6 bases and J gave up 4 bases; unmatched junction bases: 9. CDR1 is LGHDT, CDR2 YNNKEL, per germline (reference sequence). The CDR3 spans 15 residues. CDR3 region: CASSRGTGRRETQYF. CDR3 nucleotide sequence: TGTGCCAGCAGTCGGGGGACAGGGCGTCGAGAGACCCAGTACTTC.

The rearrangement links TRBV27 to TRBJ1-2; D is possibly TRBD1 (5 bases). Germline assignment: CDR1 MNHEY and CDR2 SMNVEV (reference sequence). Trimming took 9 bases from V and 2 from J, leaving 22 bases between them. The CDR3 consists of 16 residues. CDR3 nucleotides: TGTGCCAGTAGGTCCTATGACAGCTCATCCAACTATGGCTACACCTTC. Encoded protein: CASRSYDSSSNYGYTF.

The rearrangement joins TRBV29-1 to TRBJ2-2; TRBD2 aligns across 13 bases. Germline V lookup: CDR1 SQVTM, CDR2 ANQGSEA. The CDR3 is 14 residues long. V dropped 7 bases and J dropped 5; count of bases not matched to a gene: 4. The CDR3 here is CSARTSGGTGELFF. The CDR3 DNA is TGCAGCGCGCGGACTAGCGGGGGAACCGGGGAGCTGTTTTTT.

The genes are TRBV4-2 and TRBJ1-4; 7 positions agree with TRBD1. With 4 bases clipped from V and 8 bases from J, the junction kept 7 bases outside the gene matches. The length of the CDR3 is 14 residues. CDR1 is LGHNA and CDR2 is YNFKEQ in the germline V gene. CDR3 DNA sequence: TGTGCCAGCAGCCTGGACAGGTGGGGGGAAAAACTGTTTTTT. It specifies CASSLDRWGEKLFF.

The rearrangement links TRBV7-9 to TRBJ2-7, with 8 nucleotides matching TRBD1. CDR1 and CDR2 from the germline V gene are SEHNR and FQNEAQ (reference sequence). The CDR3 is made up of 15 amino acids. J gave up 3 bases and V 2 bases, and 6 bases lay outside the gene matches. In DNA, the CDR3 is TGTGCCAGCAGCTTAACCCGGGGACAGGTCTACGAGCAGTACTTC. Encoded protein: CASSLTRGQVYEQYF.